A selection of T cell receptor beta chains follows, all from one sample in a study of blood T cell repertoires in COVID-19. Only in-frame clones appear in the TCRdb table, and some are missing; sequencing was by immunoSEQ multiplex PCR. The data hold some 180,000 clones, with 70% to 90% observed a single time. Sequencing was carried out using peripheral blood. These receptors were taken from a man aged 55 to 70 with active or convalescent COVID-19. Each CDR3 is given with its conserved first and last residue. D genes are given only for firm matches. Where a row states a size, it is once, few, many or the class of an expanded clone; other rows omit it.

>TRBV2|13|TRBJ1-2|TRBD1|once
TGTGCCAGCAGCCCGACAGGGACTGGTGGCTACACCTTC
CASSPTGTGGYTF
>TRBV6-6|13|TRBJ2-7|.|.
TGTGCCAGCAGCCTTCGGGGGTGGGGTGAGCAGTACTTC
CASSLRGWGEQYF
>TRBV11-2|15|TRBJ2-3|.|.
TGTGCCAGCGATAAGGGGGGGGAAGGCACAGATACGCAGTATTTT
CASDKGGEGTDTQYF
>TRBV7-7|13|TRBJ2-7|TRBD1|once
TGTGCCAGCAGCCCCGGGACAGGGGGCGAGCAGTACTTC
CASSPGTGGEQYF
>TRBV6-5|15|TRBJ2-7|.|few
TGTGCCAGCAGCGAGGATCCCAGGGGCTCCTACGAGCAGTACTTC
CASSEDPRGSYEQYF
>TRBV4-1|15|TRBJ1-2|TRBD1|.
TGCGCCAGCAGCCAAGTGCCGGGACAGGCCCTTGGCTACACCTTC
CASSQVPGQALGYTF
>TRBV5-1|14|TRBJ1-1|.|once
TGCGCCAGCAGCTTGGAGACAGAGAGCACTGAAGCTTTCTTT
CASSLETESTEAFF
>TRBV6-1|11|TRBJ1-1|.|.
TGTGCCAGCAGTGAGTGGGCCGAAGCTTTCTTT
CASSEWAEAFF
>TRBV5-1|14|TRBJ2-7|TRBD2|.
TGCGCCAGCGCCCCCCAAGCGGGGGTCTACGAGCAGTACTTC
CASAPQAGVYEQYF
>TRBV19|16|TRBJ2-7|.|.
TGTGCCAGTAGTATAGAAGGGACGGATCGGCGGGGCGAGCAGTACTTC
CASSIEGTDRRGEQYF
>TRBV5-1|14|TRBJ1-6|TRBD1|.
TGCGCCAGCAGCTCTAGGACAGGGGCCTCACCCCTCCACTTT
CASSSRTGASPLHF
>TRBV5-1|13|TRBJ2-7|.|.
TGCGCCAGCAGCTTGCAGGGCATCAACGAGCAGTACTTC
CASSLQGINEQYF
>TRBV2|15|TRBJ1-2|TRBD1|.
TGTGCCAGCAGCTTTGGAGGGACAGCGAGCTATGGCTACACCTTC
CASSFGGTASYGYTF
>TRBV27|17|TRBJ2-3|.|.
TGTGCCAGCAGTCCGTTTTTTACGGGGTCGAGCACAGATACGCAGTATTTT
CASSPFFTGSSTDTQYF
>TRBV9|15|TRBJ1-2|TRBD1|.
TGTGCCAGCAGCCCCTGGACAGGGACTGACTATGGCTACACCTTC
CASSPWTGTDYGYTF
>TRBV6-5|14|TRBJ1-1|TRBD1|.
TGTGCCATCAAGACGGGACAGGGGAACACTGAAGCTTTCTTT
CAIKTGQGNTEAFF
>TRBV20-1|10|TRBJ2-1|.|.
TGCAGTGCTAGAGTCAGTGAGCAGTTCTTC
CSARVSEQFF
>TRBV4-1|15|TRBJ2-5|TRBD1|.
TGCGCCAGCAGGAGGGTAGGGGGCTCGGGGGAGACCCAGTACTTC
CASRRVGGSGETQYF
>TRBV4-2|14|TRBJ1-3|.|.
TGTGCCAGCAGCCAAGACCGCGATGGAAACACCATATATTTT
CASSQDRDGNTIYF
>TRBV2|12|TRBJ1-2|.|.
TGTGCCAGCAGTGAATCCCCCGGTGGCTACACCTTC
CASSESPGGYTF
>TRBV6-6|15|TRBJ1-3|.|.
TGTGCCAGCAGCTCCCAACAGTTCTCTGGAAACACCATATATTTT
CASSSQQFSGNTIYF
>TRBV5-1|14|TRBJ2-5|.|.
TGCGCCAGCAGCTTGACAGGAATCCAAGAGACCCAGTACTTC
CASSLTGIQETQYF
>TRBV5-1|14|TRBJ2-1|.|.
TGCGCCAGCAGCTTGGGGACAGACTACAATGAGCAGTTCTTC
CASSLGTDYNEQFF
>TRBV19|18|TRBJ1-5|TRBD1|.
TGTGCCAGTAGGAAATCGGGACAGGGAATCTATAGCAATCAGCCCCAGCATTTT
CASRKSGQGIYSNQPQHF
>TRBV19|15|TRBJ2-6|.|.
TGTGCCAGTAGCCGAACAGGGTCAGGGGCCAACGTCCTGACTTTC
CASSRTGSGANVLTF
>TRBV19|16|TRBJ1-5|.|few
TGTGCCAGTAGGTTGGGCGAGGACAGCAGCAATCAGCCCCAGCATTTT
CASRLGEDSSNQPQHF
>TRBV19|14|TRBJ1-6|.|.
TGTGCCAGTAGTACCGCAGGATTCCGCTCACCCCTCCACTTT
CASSTAGFRSPLHF
>TRBV6-2/TRBV6-3|18|TRBJ2-5|TRBD2|.
TGTGCCAGCAGTTACCCCAGCGGGGGCGATCCCCACCAAGAGACCCAGTACTTC
CASSYPSGGDPHQETQYF